The source of this TCR beta chain is a study of beta chain features in type 1 diabetes. Since all of the isolated RNA was reverse transcribed, expressed TCRB transcripts were what got sequenced. A few million reads were obtained on average from naive, central memory and regulatory T cell samples. Libraries were prepared by immunoSEQ multiplex PCR; TCRdb keeps only in-frame clonotypes and omits some of them. In the table there are some 150,000 clones, less than 15% of which are singletons. Overall study results and limits: Researchers report that Type 1 diabetes patients had moderately but significantly shorter TCRB CDR3s across all four CD4+ subsets.

Germline CDR1 reads SGHVS; CDR2 reads FQNEAQ. CDR3 length: 16 amino acids. Between the trimmed V and J ends, which lost 6 bases and 5 bases, there was a span of 17 bases. This clone was seen ten or more times. No antigen is known for it. The TCR originated in a man aged 18 to 35 with type 1 diabetes. The rearrangement joins TRBV7-8 to TRBJ1-6, with a possible D match to TRBD1 (5 bases). Specimen: central memory CD4+ T cells from blood. The CDR3 DNA sequence: TGTGCCAGCAGATGGGCCAGGGTCTTCGATAATTCACCCCTCCACTTT. This sequence encodes CASRWARVFDNSPLHF.